There are a few counts of the clone carrying this T cell receptor (beta chain). Its specificity is not known. Other DNA sequences in the same sample also yield this CDR3. Assay used: immunoSEQ multiplex PCR; TCRdb lists only in-frame clones, some missing. In the table there are about 100,000 clones, 85% to 90% of which are singletons. The source of the sample is a study of T cell responses to AZD1222 COVID-19 vaccine. Across the study: Second-dose intervals of approximately 4 or approximately 12 weeks were pooled.

V was pared by 6 bases and J by 1 base, with 9 bases between. This CDR3 spans 13 amino acids. Overall study findings and caveats: The repertoires were collected only after the peak T cell response. Spike-specific TCR depth and breadth grew after two AZD1222 doses.

The chain links TRBV12-3 or TRBV12-4 to TRBJ1-1, with D possibly TRBD1 on 5 matching bases. The sequence derives from an adult in good health. Sequenced here: peripheral blood, sampled on day 0 of AZD1222 vaccination. The CDR3 bases are TGTGCCAGCAGCCTGGGACCGAACACTGAAGCTTTCTTT. Amino acids: CASSLGPNTEAFF.